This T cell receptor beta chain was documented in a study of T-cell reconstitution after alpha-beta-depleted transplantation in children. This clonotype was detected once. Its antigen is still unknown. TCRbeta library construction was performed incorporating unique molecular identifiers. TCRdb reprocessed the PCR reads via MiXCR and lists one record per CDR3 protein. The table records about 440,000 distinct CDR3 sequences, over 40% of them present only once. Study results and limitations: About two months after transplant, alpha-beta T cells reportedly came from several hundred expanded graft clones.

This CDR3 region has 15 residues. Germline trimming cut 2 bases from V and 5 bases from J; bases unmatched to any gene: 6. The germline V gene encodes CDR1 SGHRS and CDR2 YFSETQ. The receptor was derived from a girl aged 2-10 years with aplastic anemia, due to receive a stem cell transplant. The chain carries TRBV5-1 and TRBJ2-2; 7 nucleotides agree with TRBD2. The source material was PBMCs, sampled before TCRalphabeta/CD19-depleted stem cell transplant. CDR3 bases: TGCGCCAGCAGCTTTGCGGGGGTGGAAACCGGGGAGCTGTTTTTT. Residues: CASSFAGVETGELFF. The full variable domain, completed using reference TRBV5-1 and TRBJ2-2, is KAGVTQTPRYLIKTRGQQVTLSCSPISGHRSVSWYQQTPGQGLQFLFEYFSETQRNKGNFPGRFSGRQFSNSRSEMNVSTLELGDSALYLCASSFAGVETGELFFGEGSRLTVL.